This TCR beta chain was sequenced in a study of Tregs in tolerant kidney transplant recipients. Study-wide results and caveats: Few patients were studied, so findings need validation in larger groups. No direct test of biological reproducibility was done here. Nucleotide sequences could not be compared across some patients' samples due to primer changes.

Mixed chimerism was transient after nonmyeloablative marrow transplants from related graft donors. Thawed PBMCs were FACS-sorted into unstimulated CD4+CD25+CD127- regulatory T cells, CD4+CD25- non-regulatory cells, CD4 and CD8 cells. Trimming removed 3 bases at V and 1 base at J, with 7 bases between. The CDR3 spans 15 residues. Germline CDR1 is MGHRA and CDR2 is YSYEKL. Comment on this clone: Its antigen is unidentified. The CDR3 is cut off 3 residues early in the read; its end comes from the germline J gene.

Method: immunoSEQ multiplex PCR; TCRdb's copy keeps in-frame clones and lacks some. This sample's table reports some 14,000 clones. The chain joins TRBV4-1 to TRBJ1-6; unclear D gene. The sequences come from CD8+ T cells from blood (PBMCs), collected 6 months after the transplant. The receptor was isolated from a human patient who received a combined kidney and bone marrow transplant. Some T cells may be provided by the graft donor. CDR3 sequence reads: CASSHGISYNSPLHF. Partial CDR3 DNA: TGCGCCAGCAGCCACGGTATTTCCTATAATTCACCC.